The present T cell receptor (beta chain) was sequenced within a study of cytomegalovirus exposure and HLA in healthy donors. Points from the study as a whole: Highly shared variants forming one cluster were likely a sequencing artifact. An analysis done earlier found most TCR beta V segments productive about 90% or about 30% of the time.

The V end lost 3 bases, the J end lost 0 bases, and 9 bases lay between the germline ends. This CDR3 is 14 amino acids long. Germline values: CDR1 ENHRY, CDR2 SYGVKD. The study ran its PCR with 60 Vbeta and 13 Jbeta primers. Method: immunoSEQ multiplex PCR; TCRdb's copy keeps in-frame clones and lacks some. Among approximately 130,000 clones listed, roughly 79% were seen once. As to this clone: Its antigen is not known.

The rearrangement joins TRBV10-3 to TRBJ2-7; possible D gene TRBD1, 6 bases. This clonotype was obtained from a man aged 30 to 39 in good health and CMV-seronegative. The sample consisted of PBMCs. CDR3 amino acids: CAISERDTSYEQYF. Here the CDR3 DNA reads TGTGCCATCAGTGAAAGGGACACCTCCTACGAGCAGTACTTC.